A selection of T cell receptor delta chains follows, all from one sample in a study of Vδ1+ human thymocytes. TCRdb reanalysed the multiplex PCR reads via CATT. The data show 50,000 to 60,000 delta-chain clones, with more than 12% seen just once and 0.3% to 0.5% held by the top ten. Sequenced material: Vdelta1+ gamma-delta thymocytes from the thymus. These receptors were taken from a girl under two years old who had congenital heart surgery. Each CDR3 is given with its conserved first and last residue. The D gene is left open where the match is weak. Clone size is shown for a subset of rows, as once, few, many or a class of expanded clone.

j_call d_call clone_size v_call cdr3_nt cdr3_aa
TRDJ1 TRDD3 - TRDV1 TGTGCTCTTGGGGAACTAGCTGGGGGTTGGGGAGAATGCGATAAACTCATCTTT CALGELAGGWGECDKLIF
TRDJ1 TRDD3 few TRDV1 TGTGCTCTTGGGGAATTACGTTCCCCTCTGGGGATACGCGGCACCGATAAACTCATCTTT CALGELRSPLGIRGTDKLIF
TRDJ1 TRDD2 - TRDV1 TGTGCTCTTGGGGGAAGGCCTTCCTACGACCTAGGGGGGCCGTACACCGATAAACTCATCTTT CALGGRPSYDLGGPYTDKLIF
TRDJ1 - - TRDV1 TGTGCTCTTGGGGAACCAATTAACTGGGTCTTGTCCACCGATAAACTCATCTTT CALGEPINWVLSTDKLIF
TRDJ1 TRDD2 few TRDV1 TGTGCTCTTGTCGGAACAGGAAGGGCCTTCCTAGACGGGGGAATCTACACCGATAAACTCATCTTT CALVGTGRAFLDGGIYTDKLIF
TRDJ1 TRDD3 - TRDV1 TGTGCTCTTGGGGAGTGGGGGGATCTCCGTACTGGGGGAGCCCCCTACACCGATAAACTCATCTTT CALGEWGDLRTGGAPYTDKLIF
TRDJ1 - - TRDV1 TGTGCTCTTGGGGAACTCACTCTTCAGTCCGATAAACTCATCTTT CALGELTLQSDKLIF
TRDJ1 TRDD3 few TRDV1 TGTGCTCTTGGGGAAACGGTAGAGTGGAGGACTGGGGGATACGGACCCGATAAACTCATCTTT CALGETVEWRTGGYGPDKLIF
TRDJ1 - - TRDV1 - CALDTSYDLWGFTGKLIF
TRDJ1 - few TRDV1 TGTGCTCTTGGGGAACTTTACGGAGACTATAAACTCATCTTT CALGELYGDYKLIF
TRDJ1 TRDD3 - TRDV1 TGTGCTCTTGGTGGATCCTTCCTTCCTATACTGGGGGATAAGCGCACCGATAAACTCATCTTT CALGGSFLPILGDKRTDKLIF
TRDJ1 - - TRDV1 TGTGCTCTTGGGGAATGTCCCTTCCTGGGGGCTAAGTACGCCGATAAACTCATCTTT CALGECPFLGAKYADKLIF
TRDJ1 TRDD3 - TRDV1 TGTGCTCTTGGGATTATACGTCCGGGGGATATAGTCACCGATAAACTCATCTTT CALGIIRPGDIVTDKLIF
TRDJ1 - - TRDV1 TGTGCTCTTGGGATCTCCTACGATTGCTGGTGCGATAAACTCATCTTT CALGISYDCWCDKLIF
TRDJ1 - few TRDV1 TGTGCTCTTGGGGAACCCTTCCTTCGGGGGATCTACACCGATAAACTCATCTTT CALGEPFLRGIYTDKLIF
TRDJ1 TRDD2 few TRDV1 TGTGCTCTTGGGGAACCCTCGCGGACTTCCTACGACCTGGGGAGTACCGATAAACTCATCTTT CALGEPSRTSYDLGSTDKLIF
TRDJ1 TRDD3 - TRAV29/DV5 TGTGCAGCAAGCTCAGGCCTTCCTAGTACCTGCCGTTGGGGGATACCTCTGGTCTGCACCGATAAACTCATCTTT CAASSGLPSTCRWGIPLVCTDKLIF
TRDJ3 - - TRDV2 TGTGCCTGCTCAAGGTTGGCTACCCACTCCTGGGATACCCGACAGATGTTTTTC CACSRLATHSWDTRQMFF
TRDJ1 - - TRDV3 TGTGCCCCCACAAACAATCGACGTCCGACGGCCGATAAACTCATCTTT CAPTNNRRPTADKLIF
TRDJ1 - few TRDV1 TGTGCTCTTGGGGACGTAACTCCGGGGGAACTCATCTTT CALGDVTPGELIF
TRDJ1 TRDD3 few TRDV1 TGTGCTCTTGGGGAACGGGTGTGGGGGATACGGGAACGAGATAAACTCATCTTT CALGERVWGIRERDKLIF
TRDJ1 - few TRDV1 TGTGCTCTTGGGGAATACCCCTCTAGGACGTACACCGATAAACTCATCTTT CALGEYPSRTYTDKLIF
TRDJ1 TRDD2 few TRDV1 TGTGCTCTTGGGGAACTACTTCCTAGTAAGCCCTACACCGATAAACTCATCTTT CALGELLPSKPYTDKLIF
TRDJ1 TRDD2 few TRDV1 TGTGCTCTATCTCCTTCCTTTTTCGTCCACACCGATAAACTCATCTTT CALSPSFFVHTDKLIF
TRDJ1 TRDD3 few TRDV1 TGTGCTCTTGGGGAACGAGGGACTGGGGGACGGCTAAAACTCATCTTT CALGERGTGGRLKLIF
TRDJ1 TRDD3 few TRDV1 TGTGCTCTTGGGGAAGGTCCATCGTGCGTTAAACTGGGGGATCCTATTTACACCGATAAACTCATCTTT CALGEGPSCVKLGDPIYTDKLIF
TRDJ1 - few TRDV1 TGTGCTCTTGGGGAACTAGTATCAGGGGGCCAATGTACCGATAAACTCATCTTT CALGELVSGGQCTDKLIF
TRDJ1 TRDD3 few TRDV1 TGTGCTCTTGGGGAAGTGGTAAACTGGGGGATACCTCCATCGTACACCGATAAACTCATCTTT CALGEVVNWGIPPSYTDKLIF
TRDJ1 - few TRDV1 TGTGCTCTTGGGGAACTGATCATGGGGCTGGGGTTCAACACCGATAAACTCATCTTT CALGELIMGLGFNTDKLIF
TRDJ1 - - TRDV1 TGTGCTCTTGGGGACTCCTACGTCCTGGGGGATAAACTCATCTTT CALGDSYVLGDKLIF
TRDJ1 TRDD3 - TRDV2 TGTGCCTGTGACACCGACTGGGGGAGGTACACCGATAAACTCATCTTT CACDTDWGRYTDKLIF
TRDJ1 TRDD3 few TRDV1 TGTGCTCTTGGGGACTCTTCCCACTGGGGAATCGCCGATAAACTCATCTTT CALGDSSHWGIADKLIF
TRDJ1 TRDD2 few TRDV1 TGTGCTCTTGGGGGATCTTCCTACCTTGAACGGGGAGGCACCGATAAACTCATCTTT CALGGSSYLERGGTDKLIF
TRDJ1 - - TRDV1 TGTGCTCTTGGGGAAGGGTGGGGAACCAACTGTGGATACCGCACCGATAAACTCATCTTT CALGEGWGTNCGYRTDKLIF
TRDJ1 TRDD3 - TRDV1 TGTGCTCTTGGGGAACTTGTCCTACGGCCGTACTGGGGGCCGACGCGGGTGGCTTACACCGATAAACTCATCTTT CALGELVLRPYWGPTRVAYTDKLIF
TRDJ1 TRDD3 - TRDV1 TGTGCTCTTGGGGCCGGGCGTCTCGAAAACCTCCGTACTGGGGGGCACGATAAACTCATCTTT CALGAGRLENLRTGGHDKLIF
TRDJ1 - few TRDV1 TGTGCTCTTGGGGAAGGAAAACACCTACTGGAAACCATCTACGATAAACTCATCTTT CALGEGKHLLETIYDKLIF
TRDJ1 - - TRDV1 TGTGCTCTTGGGGTCGCTGCCGGACGGCGTTGGAGGGATCGAGGCGATAAACTCATCTTT CALGVAAGRRWRDRGDKLIF
TRDJ1 TRDD3 few TRDV1 TGTGCTCTTGGAGAAGGGGGGATAAATAGGAGCGGCGATAAACTCATCTTT CALGEGGINRSGDKLIF
TRDJ1 TRDD3 few TRDV1 TGTGCTCTTGGGGAACCTGTACTGGGGGATACCACCGATAAACTCATCTTT CALGEPVLGDTTDKLIF
TRDJ1 TRDD3 few TRDV1 TGTGCTCTTGGGGAACCGTTCCCCGGGGATACGATCGCCGATAAACTCATCTTT CALGEPFPGDTIADKLIF
TRDJ1 TRDD3 few TRDV1 TGTGCTCTTGGGGAACTAGTGGTTTCCTTTGACTGGGGACCCTCGGGTACCGATAAACTCATCTTT CALGELVVSFDWGPSGTDKLIF
TRDJ1 TRDD3 - TRDV1 TGTGCTCTTGGGGCCTGCTCCTTACTGGGGGATACGACCAACACCGATAAACTCATCTTT CALGACSLLGDTTNTDKLIF
TRDJ1 TRDD3 - TRDV2 TGTGCCTGTGACACGGAGGTACTGGGGGACACCGATAAACTCATCTTT CACDTEVLGDTDKLIF
TRDJ1 TRDD3 - TRDV1 TGTGCTCTTGGGGACCCGAGCTGGGGGCCACGATATGCCGATAAACTCATCTTT CALGDPSWGPRYADKLIF
TRDJ1 - - TRDV1 TGTGCTCTTGGGGAACGCCTTCCCGAATCCCCAAAGGCAAGAAATCTTTTGCTAAAAAAGGGACTCATCTTT CALGERLPESPKARNLLLKKGLIF
TRDJ1 TRDD3 few TRDV1 TGTGCTCTTGGGGAAGTTTATCTACCGTCCTATTTACGGGGGATACAGTACACCGATAAACTCATCTTT CALGEVYLPSYLRGIQYTDKLIF
TRDJ1 TRDD3 few TRDV1 TGTGCTCTTGGGGTGTCTTACTCTGGGAAAGCAGTACTGGGGGATACTTTGCGCGATAAACTCATCTTT CALGVSYSGKAVLGDTLRDKLIF
TRDJ1 TRDD3 - TRDV1 TGTGCTCTTGGGGAACCCATCCAGTTTCCTACGCCTGGGGGATTACGTCCCACCGATAAACTCATCTTT CALGEPIQFPTPGGLRPTDKLIF
TRDJ1 TRDD3 - TRDV1 TGTGCTCTTGGGAGTACTACTCGCCATACTGGGGGATACATTAAACTCATCTTT CALGSTTRHTGGYIKLIF
TRDJ1 - - TRDV1 TGTGCTCTTGGGGGAATCCTTCCTAGAAATGCTGGGGGAGATAAACTCATCTTT CALGGILPRNAGGDKLIF
TRDJ1 TRDD3 few TRDV1 TGTGCTCTTGGGGAACCCCTTTGGGGGATACGCGGCGCCGATAAACTCATCTTT CALGEPLWGIRGADKLIF
TRDJ1 - few TRDV1 TGTGCTCTTGGCCGCGACTCTATTCCTACGTCTGGGGATATGCCACCGTACACCGATAAACTCATCTTT CALGRDSIPTSGDMPPYTDKLIF